This T cell receptor beta chain originates from a study of regulatory T cells in long-lasting Graves disease. Across the study: Graves' patients who were just diagnosed had used antithyroid drugs for under 3 months.

Findings of the study overall: The study found persistent patients shared more public clonotypes (roughly 2,600) than new patients (nearly 1,000).

V was clipped by 6 bases and J by 6 bases, with 18 bases between them. CDR3 size: 16 residues. Germline V gene sequence: CDR1 MDHEN, CDR2 SYDVKM. Through Arm-PCR of CDR3 regions and iRepertoire HTBI primers, TCR beta libraries were built. MiXCR was run by TCRdb on the multiplex PCR reads, yielding one entry per CDR3 protein. Among about 560,000 distinct CDR3 sequences listed, 16% were seen once. On this clonotype: Antigen specificity is unknown.

The time point: newly diagnosed GD, antithyroid drugs for less than 3 months. RNA from PBMCs was the source of the TCR library. The sample was also reused in another study, on T cells in Graves' hyperthyroidism and ophthalmopathy. From that second work: First-round RT-PCR targeting the TCR CDR3 was performed with the HTBI primer set.

The J gene is TRBJ1-6, the V gene TRBV28; D perhaps matches TRBD1 (5 bases). This clonotype was sampled from a man aged 18 to 30 with Graves disease. The specimen was peripheral blood mononuclear cells (PBMCs), collected at new diagnosis, from a patient treated with antithyroid drugs. In DNA, the CDR3 is TGTGCCAGCAGCCGACCGTCGGGGGTCGGTAATTCACCCCTCCACTTT. Protein sequence: CASSRPSGVGNSPLHF.